This TCR beta chain was recovered during a study of blood T cell repertoires in COVID-19. Study at large: Samples representing acute and convalescent COVID-19 were sourced from the United States, Italy and Spain. Nucleic acid was either cDNA or gDNA, and it came from T cells, B-cell-depleted T cells, or PBMCs.

This clone was counted between two and nine times. How the authors handled the data: Amplification of reference gene primers provided the estimated nucleated cell counts. Libraries were prepared by immunoSEQ multiplex PCR; TCRdb keeps only in-frame clonotypes and omits some of them. V and J calls and clone size follow that table, whereas D and trimming were derived from the DNA. The sample yields about 68,000 clones, over 75% seen once. Between the trimmed V and J ends, which lost 0 bases and 14 bases, there was a span of 12 bases. The germline V gene has CDR1 SGHNT and CDR2 YYREEE (reference sequence). The CDR3 consists of 12 residues.

The receptor comes from a human donor in a cohort sampled during active COVID-19. This chain connects TRBV5-4 to TRBJ2-1; a weak D match, TRBD2 (6 bases). The sequencing input was peripheral blood. The CDR3 region has the DNA TGTGCCAGCAGCTTGGCCGGAGGGCCTGAGTTCTTC. Protein product: CASSLAGGPEFF. The whole variable domain, remainder taken from reference TRBV5-4 and TRBJ2-1, is ETGVTQSPTHLIKTRGQQVTLRCSSQSGHNTVSWYQQALGQGPQFIFQYYREEENGRGNFPPRFSGLQFPNYSSELNVNALELDDSALYLCASSLAGGPEFFGPGTRLTVL.